These 19 T cell receptor beta chains share one sample of origin, sequenced in a study of blood T cell repertoires in COVID-19. Assay: immunoSEQ multiplex PCR; the TCRdb copy retains only in-frame clones and omits some. This table has under 200,000 clones, 88% appearing once. The sequenced sample was peripheral blood. The receptors come from a man between 40 and 49 years old with active or convalescent COVID-19.

V gene TRBV6-5 combines with J gene TRBJ1-1, with 7 bases identical to TRBD1. Germline-derived CDR1 and CDR2 are MNHEY and SVGAGI. The V gene end was trimmed by 7 bases and the J gene end by 1 base; junction bases not matched to a gene: 9. The CDR3 runs 15 residues. This chain's CDR3 is CASTGQGVTNTEAFF. The CDR3 DNA reads as TGTGCCAGCACGGGGCAGGGGGTTACGAACACTGAAGCTTTCTTT.

V gene TRBV9 combines with J gene TRBJ2-2; the match to TRBD2 covers 10 bases. With 0 bases clipped from V and 6 bases from J, the junction kept 11 bases outside the gene matches. CDR3 length: 18 amino acids. Germline CDR1 is SGDLS and CDR2 is YYNGEE. This CDR3 reads CASSVATGLAGVAGELFF. The CDR3 bases are TGTGCCAGCAGCGTAGCTACGGGGCTAGCGGGAGTAGCCGGGGAGCTGTTTTTT.

This clone was found a few times. V and J are TRBV15 and TRBJ1-5; TRBD1 agrees at 7 bases. Trimming removed 1 base from V and 7 bases from J; junction bases left unmatched: 4. The CDR3 consists of 14 residues. Germline V CDR1 and CDR2: LNHNV, YYDKDF (reference sequence). In nucleotides, the CDR3 is TGTGCCACCAGCAGAGGTGACAGGGACCAGCCCCAGCATTTT. This codes for CATSRGDRDQPQHF.

J is TRBJ1-1 and V is TRBV10-3, with TRBD1 matching over 7 bases. Trimming cost V 7 bases and J 3 bases; bases outside gene matches: 5. The germline CDR1 and CDR2 sequences are ENHRY and SYGVKD. The CDR3 runs to 13 residues. CDR3 DNA sequence: TGTGCCATCACAATAGACAGGGACACTGAAGCTTTCTTT. Translation gives CAITIDRDTEAFF.

V usage is TRBV9 and J usage is TRBJ2-7, with D possibly TRBD1 on 6 matching bases. Trimming shortened V by 5 bases and J by 3 bases, and 12 bases separated the two germline ends. The length of the CDR3 is 13 residues. Germline V gives CDR1 SGDLS, CDR2 YYNGEE. CDR3 sequence: CASSQGPSYEQYF. CDR3 coding DNA: TGTGCCAGCAGTCAGGGGCCTAGCTACGAGCAGTACTTC.

This chain links TRBV5-1 with TRBJ1-6; 8 bases line up with TRBD1. There are 14 residues in the CDR3. V shed 5 bases, J shed 9 bases, and the junction held 7 bases outside the gene matches. Germline V CDR1 and CDR2: SGHRS, YFSETQ. The CDR3 region has the DNA TGCGCCAGCAGGACGGACAGGGAGAGTTCACCCCTCCACTTT. As protein: CASRTDRESSPLHF.

The chain has TRBV7-9 and TRBJ1-1, with a possible D match to TRBD1 (5 bases). With 2 bases removed from V and 3 bases from J, the gap between germline ends came to 13 bases. This CDR3 is built from 15 residues. Germline V lookup: CDR1 SEHNR, CDR2 FQNEAQ (reference sequence). CDR3 sequence: CASSLRTGKDTEAFF. Here the CDR3 DNA reads TGTGCCAGCAGCTTACGTACAGGAAAGGACACTGAAGCTTTCTTT.

This clone has only a few counts. The CDR3 protein is CASSPYRSGGVYYEQYF. The CDR3 DNA reads as TGTGCCAGCAGTCCCTACCGGAGCGGGGGGGTGTACTACGAGCAGTACTTC. The chain carries TRBV6-2 or TRBV6-3 and TRBJ2-7; TRBD2 agrees at 10 bases. The CDR3 totals 17 residues. Trimming at V came to 5 bases and at J to 3 bases, leaving 13 bases not matched to a gene. CDR1 is MNHEY and CDR2 is SVGEGT in the germline V gene.

The chain uses TRBV27 and TRBJ1-5; 8 nucleotides line up with TRBD1. The V and J ends lost 5 bases and 0 bases, in that order; junction bases with no gene match: 6. The CDR3 consists of 16 residues. The germline CDR1 and CDR2 sequences are MNHEY and SMNVEV (reference sequence). As DNA, the CDR3 is TGTGCCAGCAGTCTCCTAGGACAGGGTAGCAATCAGCCCCAGCATTTT. It yields the protein CASSLLGQGSNQPQHF.

A single count supports this clone. The V gene is TRBV5-1, the J gene TRBJ1-6; D unclear. Trimming stripped 0 bases from V and 6 bases from J, with 13 bases between. Germline V CDR1 and CDR2: SGHRS, YFSETQ. The CDR3 length is 16 residues. The CDR3 sequence is CASSLETLTGNSPLHF. CDR3 bases: TGCGCCAGCAGCTTGGAGACACTTACCGGTAATTCACCCCTCCACTTT. Variable domain in full (rest from reference TRBV5-1 and TRBJ1-6): KAGVTQTPRYLIKTRGQQVTLSCSPISGHRSVSWYQQTPGQGLQFLFEYFSETQRNKGNFPGRFSGRQFSNSRSEMNVSTLELGDSALYLCASSLETLTGNSPLHFGNGTRLTVT.

The chain recombines TRBV5-5 with TRBJ2-1, with D possibly matching TRBD2 (6 bases). Per germline, CDR1 SGHKS and CDR2 YYEKEE (reference sequence). Trimming took 4 bases from V and 4 from J, leaving 18 bases between them. The CDR3 is made up of 16 amino acids. The chain's CDR3 is CASSPAPGGDYNEQFF. In DNA form, the CDR3 reads TGTGCCAGCAGCCCAGCCCCAGGCGGGGATTACAATGAGCAGTTCTTC.

This clone has just one count. The rearrangement links TRBV19 to TRBJ1-6, with unresolved D. Germline values: CDR1 LNHDA, CDR2 SQIVND (reference sequence). CDR3 length: 14 amino acids. V was cut by 3 bases and J by 15 bases, with 18 bases left in between. DNA of the CDR3: TGTGCCAGTAGTATGAACCCTACGTCCCCTCTCCTCCACTTT. Translating gives CASSMNPTSPLLHF.

The CDR3 is CASSPRGGYNQPQHF. CDR3 bases: TGTGCCAGCAGTCCACGGGGGGGTTATAATCAGCCCCAGCATTTT. This rearrangement joins TRBV2 to TRBJ1-5, with D possibly TRBD1 on 5 matching bases. This CDR3 comprises 15 residues. Trimming removed 5 bases at V and 4 bases at J, with 15 bases between. CDR1 is SNHLY and CDR2 is FYNNEI in the germline V gene.

The CDR3 is CASSQTTGSSYEQYF. DNA for the CDR3: TGTGCCAGCAGCCAGACGACGGGGAGCTCCTACGAGCAGTACTTC. The chain joins TRBV3-1 (or the pseudogene TRBV3-2) to TRBJ2-7, with D possibly TRBD2 on 5 matching bases. Trimming removed 3 bases from V and 0 bases from J, with 12 bases in between. CDR1 is LGHDT and CDR2 is YNNKEL in the germline V gene (reference sequence). The CDR3 covers 15 residues.

The J gene is TRBJ2-1, the V gene TRBV5-1; 8 bases are shared with TRBD1. Germline-derived CDR1 and CDR2 are SGHRS and YFSETQ. The CDR3 is 14 residues long. Losses at the gene ends were 6 bases for V and 6 bases for J; bases not matched to a gene: 8. The CDR3 sequence is CASTHGQGINEQFF. CDR3 in DNA: TGCGCCAGCACCCACGGACAGGGAATCAATGAGCAGTTCTTC. Drawing the rest from reference TRBV5-1 and TRBJ2-1, the complete variable domain is KAGVTQTPRYLIKTRGQQVTLSCSPISGHRSVSWYQQTPGQGLQFLFEYFSETQRNKGNFPGRFSGRQFSNSRSEMNVSTLELGDSALYLCASTHGQGINEQFFGPGTRLTVL.

The chain is built from TRBV20-1 and TRBJ2-7; perhaps TRBD2 as D (6 bases). Germline CDR1 DFQATT, CDR2 SNEGSKA (reference sequence). The CDR3 extends over 15 amino acids. V was trimmed by 3 bases and J by 0 bases, leaving 15 bases between them. Written as DNA, the CDR3 is TGCAGTGCTAGTATATTGCGGGACCCCTCCTACGAGCAGTACTTC. Encoded protein: CSASILRDPSYEQYF.

The chain combines TRBV4-2 with TRBJ2-7; 8 positions agree with TRBD1. V lost 1 base and J lost 2; bases outside the gene matches: 4. The CDR3 sequence is 15 residues long. Per germline, CDR1 LGHNA and CDR2 YNFKEQ. CDR3 protein: CASSQVQGAAYEQYF. The CDR3 nucleotides are TGTGCCAGCAGCCAAGTTCAGGGGGCCGCCTACGAGCAGTACTTC.

The chain employs TRBV7-2 and TRBJ2-1; TRBD1 might be the D (5 bases). Germline assignment: CDR1 SGHTA and CDR2 FQGNSA. The CDR3 is 18 residues long. V was trimmed by 5 bases and J by 9 bases, leaving 29 bases between them. The CDR3 loop reads CASSPSLDTIVALVEQFF. In nucleotides, the CDR3 is TGTGCCAGCAGCCCGAGCCTGGACACGATTGTAGCCCTAGTTGAGCAGTTCTTC.

The gene calls are TRBV5-6 and TRBJ2-6, with D unclear. Germline-derived CDR1 and CDR2 are SGHDT and YYEEEE. V was cut by 5 bases and J by 3 bases, with 6 bases left in between. The CDR3 sequence is 13 residues long. The CDR3 DNA is TGTGCCAGCAGGACATTTGGGGCCAACGTCCTGACTTTC. Protein sequence: CASRTFGANVLTF.